Listed below are T cell receptor beta chains from one sample, sequenced in a study of blood T cell repertoires in COVID-19. The protocol was immunoSEQ multiplex PCR, while the TCRdb copy is restricted to in-frame clones and leaves out a portion. Altogether 45,000 to 55,000 clones are present, over 75% being singletons, with the ten largest covering about 3%. The specimen was peripheral blood. Receptors originate from a human donor in a cohort sampled during active COVID-19. CDR3s include the opening cysteine and the closing phenylalanine or tryptophan. The D gene is left open where the match is weak.

V gene	J gene	D gene	CDR3 protein
TRBV7-2	TRBJ2-1	TRBD1	CASSLDQGADEQFF
TRBV5-1	TRBJ1-1	-	CASSTAGVVGTEAFF
TRBV6-5	TRBJ2-1	TRBD1	CASSLDRGNEQFF
TRBV6-2/TRBV6-3	TRBJ2-4	-	CASSYRGTIQYF
TRBV19	TRBJ1-5	TRBD1	CASSVQGEGNQPQHF
TRBV28	TRBJ1-2	TRBD1	CASSLEPGQGLFRGYTF
TRBV7-2	TRBJ1-1	TRBD1	CASSTLDRGNMNTEAFF
TRBV6-4	TRBJ1-4	TRBD1	CASSADRGLREKLFF
TRBV5-1	TRBJ1-2	TRBD1	CASSQGQGSGGYTF
TRBV3-1/TRBV3-2	TRBJ2-2	-	CASSPYRGTGELFF
TRBV5-1	TRBJ2-1	TRBD1	CASSFPGGHEQFF
TRBV10-3	TRBJ2-7	-	CAIGAATEQYF
TRBV9	TRBJ2-7	TRBD2	CASSGRGAGPYEQYF
TRBV29-1	TRBJ1-2	TRBD1	CSVLARGDNYGYTF
TRBV19	TRBJ1-1	-	CASSIPGDTEAFF
TRBV27	TRBJ1-2	TRBD1	CASSLVTTGGADYGYTF
TRBV3-1/TRBV3-2	TRBJ2-5	TRBD2	CASSPASGKETQYF
TRBV19	TRBJ1-1	TRBD1	CASSRGQGNAEAFF
TRBV24-1	TRBJ2-5	-	CATSGAGEETQYF
TRBV4-2	TRBJ2-3	TRBD2	CASSQELAGPASTDTQYF
TRBV6-1	TRBJ2-3	-	CASSEARVGPTDTQYF
TRBV5-1	TRBJ2-1	TRBD2	CAIPLRLAAIYNEQFF
TRBV6-5	TRBJ2-7	TRBD2	CASFLGLAGEAEQYF
TRBV4-2	TRBJ2-7	TRBD1	CASSLGTGSSYEQYF
TRBV19	TRBJ1-1	-	CASTPDKNTEAFF
TRBV7-9	TRBJ2-3	TRBD2	CASSLRTSGEGVDTQYF
TRBV4-1	TRBJ2-1	TRBD2	CASSQPREAALEFF
TRBV5-4	TRBJ2-3	TRBD2	CASSLSGVDTQYF
TRBV19	TRBJ2-7	-	CASSPDSSYEQYF
TRBV9	TRBJ2-3	TRBD2	CASSLQPAGGTDTQYF
TRBV18	TRBJ2-5	-	CASSPGNRESETQYF
TRBV18	TRBJ2-1	-	CASSPNNNNEQFF
TRBV19	TRBJ2-5	TRBD2	CASRGLAGSETQYF
TRBV6-5	TRBJ2-7	TRBD1	CASRVPGQGYEQYF
TRBV19	TRBJ1-5	-	CASSDRINQPQHF
TRBV2	TRBJ2-7	TRBD2	CASSPSGRGSYEQYF
TRBV7-3	TRBJ1-1	-	CASSMTRTTEAFF
TRBV6-6	TRBJ2-5	TRBD2	CAGTSGAQETQYF
TRBV10-3	TRBJ1-1	-	CAISESQGEAEAFF